This TCR beta chain stems from a study of cytomegalovirus exposure and HLA in healthy donors. Study conclusions and caveats: The study assumed roughly uniform donor sequencing depth for presence/absence analyses. A later analysis, which compared TCR beta chains of equal frequency, found the HLA-associated ones more clonally expanded. Among immune exposure information, only CMV serostatus was available.

The CDR3 is 14 amino acids. V lost 2 bases, J lost 6 bases, and 10 bases lay in between. Germline assignment: CDR1 LNHDA and CDR2 SQIVND (reference sequence). On this clone itself: The antigen remains undetermined.

PCR amplification relied on 60 Vbeta primers (plus 13 Jbeta primers). The repertoire was sequenced with immunoSEQ multiplex PCR; TCRdb's copy has only in-frame clones and lacks some. This table has about 130,000 clones, roughly 80% appearing once. The rearrangement joins TRBV19 to TRBJ1-4, with D perhaps matching TRBD1 (6 bases). This receptor was obtained from a man in his forties in good health and CMV-seronegative. The sample was PBMCs. Written as DNA, the CDR3 is TGTGCCAGTAGTATAATGGCAGGGGATGAAAAACTGTTTTTT. Amino acid sequence: CASSIMAGDEKLFF.